The rows below give T cell receptor beta chains drawn from one sample of a study of Graves' ophthalmopathy and Graves' hyperthyroidism. TCRdb re-analysed the multiplex PCR reads in MiXCR, keeping a single row per CDR3 protein. The table includes 740,000 or so distinct CDR3 sequences, 40% detected once. Sequenced input: peripheral blood. These receptors originate from an adult man with Graves' ophthalmopathy. The CDR3 runs from the conserved cysteine through the conserved F or W. The D gene is left open where the match is weak. For some rows the clone size is stated as once, few or many, or as a class when expanded; others skip it.

V gene	clone size	J gene	D gene	CDR3 DNA	CDR3 protein
TRBV20-1	-	TRBJ1-5	-	TGCAGTGCTAGAGTCAACAGGGATTTCCCCCAGTATAGCAATCAGCCCCAGCATTTT	CSARVNRDFPQYSNQPQHF
TRBV7-3	-	TRBJ2-2	TRBD2	TGTGCCAGCAGCCCTGGGACGAGCGGGAGAGGGACCGGGGAGCTGTTTTTT	CASSPGTSGRGTGELFF
TRBV5-4	-	TRBJ1-2	-	TGTGCCAGCAGCTCAGGCAGGGAAATGGGATACACCTTC	CASSSGREMGYTF
TRBV6-6	-	TRBJ1-5	-	TGTGCCAGCAGTTACTCTACGGGGGGAGAGGAGCCCCAGCATTTT	CASSYSTGGEEPQHF
TRBV10-3	-	TRBJ1-4	TRBD1	TGTGCCATCAGTGTTGGGACAGGGGTTGAAAAACTGTTTTTT	CAISVGTGVEKLFF
TRBV7-2	few	TRBJ2-7	-	TGTGCCAGCAGCTTAGGACTAATCTACGAGCAGTACTTC	CASSLGLIYEQYF
TRBV6-5	many	TRBJ1-6	TRBD1	TGTGCCAGCAGTCCTGACAGGGCCCACCTCCACTTT	CASSPDRAHLHF
TRBV25-1	-	TRBJ2-2	TRBD2	TGTGCCAGCAGCTTTGAGGGACTAGCGGGAGGGCAGGTGGAGCTGCTTTTT	CASSFEGLAGGQVELLF
TRBV19	once	TRBJ2-2	-	TGTGCCAGTAGTATTGATAAGGGGTGGGACACCGGGGAGCTGTTTTTT	CASSIDKGWDTGELFF
TRBV19	-	TRBJ1-3	-	TGTGCCACCCGAAAGGACGGAGGCTCTGGAAACACCATATATTTT	CATRKDGGSGNTIYF
TRBV25-1	few	TRBJ2-2	TRBD1	TGTGCCAGCAGTTCCATGGACAGGGTGAACACCGGGGAGCTGTTTTTT	CASSSMDRVNTGELFF
TRBV20-1	-	TRBJ1-6	-	TGCTCTTGCAGCGGGGGCGGCAATCAGCCCCTCCACTTT	CSCSGGGNQPLHF
TRBV10-3	many	TRBJ2-7	-	TGTGCCATCAGTGGGCGGGGGCCCAACTACGAGCAGTACTTC	CAISGRGPNYEQYF
TRBV7-2	many	TRBJ2-6	TRBD1	TGTGCCAGCAGCTTAACCCAGGGGGCATTTGGGGCCAACGTCCTGACTTTC	CASSLTQGAFGANVLTF
TRBV6-5	-	TRBJ2-2	-	TGTGCCAGTTATGGACAGAACACCGGGGAGCTGTTTTTT	CASYGQNTGELFF
TRBV19	-	TRBJ2-7	-	TGTGCCAGTAGTATGTCGACGGCCTACGAGCAGTACTTC	CASSMSTAYEQYF
TRBV6-2/TRBV6-3	-	TRBJ1-6	-	TGTGCCAGCAGTTACTCGGTGAACTCACCCCTCCACTTT	CASSYSVNSPLHF
TRBV29-1	-	TRBJ2-5	-	TGTGCCTGGAGTGTAGGACACCCCAAAGAGACCCAGTACTTC	CAWSVGHPKETQYF
TRBV7-2	-	TRBJ2-4	-	TGTGCCAGCAGCGCAGGGGAGGGTCAGTACTTC	CASSAGEGQYF
TRBV7-9	-	TRBJ1-1	-	TGTGCCAGCAGCTCATACCTGGGGCCCACTGAAGCTTTCTTT	CASSSYLGPTEAFF
TRBV15	many	TRBJ1-1	TRBD1	TGTGCCACCAGCAGAGATGACAGGGGACTTGAAGCTTTCTTT	CATSRDDRGLEAFF
TRBV2	few	TRBJ1-1	-	TGTGCCAGCAGCGCTTGGCCGGGAAACACTGAAGCTTTCTTT	CASSAWPGNTEAFF
TRBV7-9	few	TRBJ1-2	-	TGTGCCAGCAGACGACAGGCTAGCTATGGCTACACCTTC	CASRRQASYGYTF
TRBV20-1	many	TRBJ2-7	TRBD1	TGCAGTGCTACCTCCGGGACAGAGTTTTACGAGCAGTACTTC	CSATSGTEFYEQYF
TRBV7-2	few	TRBJ1-2	-	TGTGCCAGCAGCTTAAGCGGGATAAGTGGCTACACCTTC	CASSLSGISGYTF
TRBV24-1	few	TRBJ2-5	TRBD1	TGTGCCACCAGTGATTCTGCAGCCCAGGGGGAAGAGACCCAGTACTTC	CATSDSAAQGEETQYF
TRBV6-5	-	TRBJ1-6	TRBD1	TGTGCCAGCGGGCTAGGGGGCGGCTATAATTCACCCCTCCACTTT	CASGLGGGYNSPLHF
TRBV15	many	TRBJ2-2	TRBD1	TGTGCCACCAGCAAGGACAGGCGTCTCGGTACCGGGGAGCTGTTTTTT	CATSKDRRLGTGELFF
TRBV4-3	few	TRBJ2-5	-	TGCGCCAGCAGCCAAGATCTTGGAGGGAAGGGTGGTGAGACCCAGTACTTC	CASSQDLGGKGGETQYF
TRBV10-2	-	TRBJ2-5	TRBD1	TGCGCCAGCCGAGGACAGGGGCAGTGGGAGACCCAGTACTTC	CASRGQGQWETQYF
TRBV25-1	-	TRBJ1-2	TRBD1	TGTGCCAGCAGATCAAACAGGGGACTAGCTAACTATGGCTACACCTTC	CASRSNRGLANYGYTF
TRBV2	-	TRBJ2-7	TRBD1	TGTGCCAGCAGCCCGGACATCGGACAGGGACACTCCTACGAGCAGTACTTC	CASSPDIGQGHSYEQYF
TRBV2	many	TRBJ2-7	TRBD1	TGTGCCAGCAGGCTGAGGACAGGGGTCTACGAGCAGTACTTC	CASRLRTGVYEQYF